This T cell receptor (beta chain) was sequenced in a study of blood T cell repertoires in COVID-19. Overall study: The United States, Italy and Spain provided the acute and convalescent COVID-19 samples. The cDNA or gDNA used as material had been derived from T cells, B-cell-depleted T cells, or PBMCs.

As processed by the authors: Scientists estimated how many nucleated cells there were by amplifying reference gene primers. Generated by immunoSEQ multiplex PCR, the TCRdb table keeps only in-frame clones and is missing some. V, J and clone size were drawn from that table, and D and trimming were deduced from the DNA. Here the sample spans roughly 120,000 clones, approximately 87% being singletons. Germline V lookup: CDR1 SGHRS, CDR2 YFSETQ. The CDR3 has 16 residues. V shed 2 bases and J shed 2 bases, with 14 bases lying between them. The genes are TRBV5-1 and TRBJ2-1, with D uncertain. Source material: peripheral blood. This receptor was identified in a woman between 45 and 60 years old with acute or convalescent COVID-19. In nucleotides, the CDR3 is TGCGCCAGCAGCTTCGCGTTAGACTCCGCCTACAATGAGCAGTTCTTC. This translates into CASSFALDSAYNEQFF.